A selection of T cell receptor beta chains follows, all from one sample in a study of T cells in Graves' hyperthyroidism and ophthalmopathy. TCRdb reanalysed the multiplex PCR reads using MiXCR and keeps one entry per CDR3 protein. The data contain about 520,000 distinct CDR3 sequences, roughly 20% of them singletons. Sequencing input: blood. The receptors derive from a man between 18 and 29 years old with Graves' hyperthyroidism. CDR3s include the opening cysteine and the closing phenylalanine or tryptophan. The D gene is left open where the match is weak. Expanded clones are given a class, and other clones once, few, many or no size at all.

CDR3 DNA: TGTGCCAGCAGTGAGGGACTTGCGAACACTGAAGCTTTCTTT
CDR3 protein: CASSEGLANTEAFF
V gene: TRBV28
D gene: NA
clone size: NA
J gene: TRBJ1-1

CDR3 DNA: TGTGCCAGCAGCCGACCTTCAGGATACGAGCAGTACTTC
CDR3 protein: CASSRPSGYEQYF
V gene: TRBV11-1
D gene: NA
clone size: many
J gene: TRBJ2-7

CDR3 DNA: TGTGCCAGCAGTTTATCAGGAGCCTCCCCCTACGAGCAGTACTTC
CDR3 protein: CASSLSGASPYEQYF
V gene: TRBV12-3/TRBV12-4
D gene: NA
clone size: many
J gene: TRBJ2-7

CDR3 DNA: TGTGCCAGCAGCTTAGCGGGGCTCGACAGGAATACTGAAGCTTTCTTT
CDR3 protein: CASSLAGLDRNTEAFF
V gene: TRBV13
D gene: NA
clone size: many
J gene: TRBJ1-1

CDR3 DNA: TGTGCCAGCAGCCCTAAACTAGCGGGAGGCTACGAGCAGTACTTC
CDR3 protein: CASSPKLAGGYEQYF
V gene: TRBV7-9
D gene: TRBD2
clone size: NA
J gene: TRBJ2-7

CDR3 DNA: TGCGCCAGCAGCGCCGGACACTCCACTGAAGCTTTCTTT
CDR3 protein: CASSAGHSTEAFF
V gene: TRBV5-1
D gene: NA
clone size: NA
J gene: TRBJ1-1

CDR3 DNA: TGTGCCAGCAGTTTTGCCAGGGACTATGGCTACACCTTC
CDR3 protein: CASSFARDYGYTF
V gene: TRBV27
D gene: NA
clone size: many
J gene: TRBJ1-2

CDR3 DNA: TGTGCCAGCAGTTATAACGCGGGGTTACAGCCCCAGCATTTT
CDR3 protein: CASSYNAGLQPQHF
V gene: TRBV28
D gene: NA
clone size: NA
J gene: TRBJ1-5

CDR3 DNA: TGTGCCAGCAGCCCAGCGGGGGGTGCGGGGGGCTTGACTCAGCCCCAGCATTTT
CDR3 protein: CASSPAGGAGGLTQPQHF
V gene: TRBV4-2
D gene: NA
clone size: few
J gene: TRBJ1-5

CDR3 DNA: TGTGCCAGCAGCATTGGCAGGGGGCAAGGCTATGGCTACACCTTC
CDR3 protein: CASSIGRGQGYGYTF
V gene: TRBV12-3/TRBV12-4
D gene: TRBD1
clone size: many
J gene: TRBJ1-2

CDR3 DNA: TGTGCCAGCAGCCCCGGGCACCAAGGTGAAGCTTTCTTT
CDR3 protein: CASSPGHQGEAFF
V gene: TRBV27
D gene: NA
clone size: many
J gene: TRBJ1-1

CDR3 DNA: TGTGCCATCAGTGAGTATGTAGGGGGCAAGATCAACTATGGCTACACCTTC
CDR3 protein: CAISEYVGGKINYGYTF
V gene: TRBV10-3
D gene: TRBD1
clone size: many
J gene: TRBJ1-2

CDR3 DNA: TGTGCCAGCAGCTTGGGCCAGAGCGGCTACACCTTC
CDR3 protein: CASSLGQSGYTF
V gene: TRBV28
D gene: NA
clone size: many
J gene: TRBJ1-2

CDR3 DNA: TGTGCCAGCAGCTTAGATGCGGCAGGTGGTGCCGGGGAGCTGTTTTTT
CDR3 protein: CASSLDAAGGAGELFF
V gene: TRBV11-2
D gene: NA
clone size: many
J gene: TRBJ2-2

CDR3 DNA: TGTGCCAGCAGTGACAGGGGGCCGGAGCCCCAGCATTTT
CDR3 protein: CASSDRGPEPQHF
V gene: TRBV6-1
D gene: TRBD1
clone size: NA
J gene: TRBJ1-5

CDR3 DNA: TGTGCCAGCAGTGAAAGGAGGTTCACCCTCCACTTT
CDR3 protein: CASSERRFTLHF
V gene: TRBV2
D gene: NA
clone size: NA
J gene: TRBJ1-6

CDR3 DNA: TGTGCCGCCGGGGAAAATCAAGAGACCCAGTACTTC
CDR3 protein: CAAGENQETQYF
V gene: TRBV28
D gene: NA
clone size: many
J gene: TRBJ2-5

CDR3 DNA: TGCGCCAGCAGCTTGAATGGTTACACCGGGGAGCTGTTTTTT
CDR3 protein: CASSLNGYTGELFF
V gene: TRBV5-1
D gene: NA
clone size: many
J gene: TRBJ2-2

CDR3 DNA: TGCGCCAGCAGCTTAAACATGGACAGATCCTCTGGAAACACCATATATTTT
CDR3 protein: CASSLNMDRSSGNTIYF
V gene: TRBV5-1
D gene: NA
clone size: many
J gene: TRBJ1-3

CDR3 DNA: TGTGCCTGGAAATTAAACAACGCTAACTATGGCTACACCTTC
CDR3 protein: CAWKLNNANYGYTF
V gene: TRBV30
D gene: NA
clone size: many
J gene: TRBJ1-2

CDR3 DNA: TGTGCCAGCAGTTTGGATGGGTTGGCCCGCTCTGGCTACACCTTC
CDR3 protein: CASSLDGLARSGYTF
V gene: TRBV28
D gene: NA
clone size: NA
J gene: TRBJ1-2

CDR3 DNA: TGTGCCAGCAGTCCTACAGGGGTTCTCTCTGGGGAGCTGTTTTTT
CDR3 protein: CASSPTGVLSGELFF
V gene: TRBV27
D gene: TRBD1
clone size: few
J gene: TRBJ2-2

CDR3 DNA: TGTGCCAGCAGTGTCGGGCTGAACACCGGGGAGCTGTTTTTT
CDR3 protein: CASSVGLNTGELFF
V gene: TRBV9
D gene: NA
clone size: many
J gene: TRBJ2-2

CDR3 DNA: TGTGCCAGCAGTCCCTCCCGGGGGGCGGGTTATGGCTACACCTTC
CDR3 protein: CASSPSRGAGYGYTF
V gene: TRBV6-1
D gene: NA
clone size: many
J gene: TRBJ1-2

CDR3 DNA: TGCGCCAGCAACTTCGGGACAGGGAGCTACGAGCAGTACTTC
CDR3 protein: CASNFGTGSYEQYF
V gene: TRBV5-1
D gene: TRBD1
clone size: NA
J gene: TRBJ2-7

CDR3 DNA: TGTGCCAGCAGCTCAACGACAGGGGCGGGAAACACCATATATTTT
CDR3 protein: CASSSTTGAGNTIYF
V gene: TRBV9
D gene: TRBD1
clone size: many
J gene: TRBJ1-3

CDR3 DNA: TGCGCCAGCAGCGGGGTGGGGGAAGATACGCAGTATTTT
CDR3 protein: CASSGVGEDTQYF
V gene: TRBV5-1
D gene: NA
clone size: few
J gene: TRBJ2-3

CDR3 DNA: TGTGCCAGCAGCCGGACAGGGATTAGGGAGACCCAGTACTTC
CDR3 protein: CASSRTGIRETQYF
V gene: TRBV9
D gene: TRBD1
clone size: many
J gene: TRBJ2-5

CDR3 DNA: TGTGCCAGTAAGCGAGAAGGCAATCAGCCCCAGCATTTT
CDR3 protein: CASKREGNQPQHF
V gene: TRBV19
D gene: NA
clone size: few
J gene: TRBJ1-5

CDR3 DNA: TGTGCCATCAGATCCGGGACTAGCTCCTACGAGCAGTACTTC
CDR3 protein: CAIRSGTSSYEQYF
V gene: TRBV10-3
D gene: TRBD2
clone size: NA
J gene: TRBJ2-7

CDR3 DNA: TGTGCCAGCAGCCAGTTTTTGGCGAGCACTGAAGCTTTCTTT
CDR3 protein: CASSQFLASTEAFF
V gene: TRBV11-2
D gene: NA
clone size: NA
J gene: TRBJ1-1

CDR3 DNA: TGTGCCAGCAGTGAGCACACCGGGGAGCTGTTTTTT
CDR3 protein: CASSEHTGELFF
V gene: TRBV2
D gene: NA
clone size: many
J gene: TRBJ2-2

CDR3 DNA: TGTGCCAGCAGTGGGGCCGGTAGCGCACCGTACCAAGAGACCCAGTACTTC
CDR3 protein: CASSGAGSAPYQETQYF
V gene: TRBV25-1
D gene: NA
clone size: few
J gene: TRBJ2-5

CDR3 DNA: TGTGCCAGCAAGGATGGGGCCTATGGCTACACCTTC
CDR3 protein: CASKDGAYGYTF
V gene: TRBV28
D gene: NA
clone size: many
J gene: TRBJ1-2

CDR3 DNA: TGTGCCAGCAGTGAGAAAGTGACCGGGGAGCTGTTTTTT
CDR3 protein: CASSEKVTGELFF
V gene: TRBV2
D gene: NA
clone size: few
J gene: TRBJ2-2

CDR3 DNA: TGCAGTGCTAATAATATTTTAGCGGGGAACTACGAGCAGTACTTC
CDR3 protein: CSANNILAGNYEQYF
V gene: TRBV20-1
D gene: TRBD2
clone size: many
J gene: TRBJ2-7

CDR3 DNA: TGTGCCAGCACCTTAGGGGGGGACATTTATAGCAATCAGCCCCAGCATTTT
CDR3 protein: CASTLGGDIYSNQPQHF
V gene: TRBV28
D gene: NA
clone size: NA
J gene: TRBJ1-5

CDR3 DNA: TGCAGTGCTTCACAGGGGGGGGGAACTGAAGCTTTCTTT
CDR3 protein: CSASQGGGTEAFF
V gene: TRBV20-1
D gene: TRBD1
clone size: many
J gene: TRBJ1-1

CDR3 DNA: TGCAGCGTTCAGAGCTCTGGAAACACCATATATTTT
CDR3 protein: CSVQSSGNTIYF
V gene: TRBV29-1
D gene: NA
clone size: many
J gene: TRBJ1-3

CDR3 DNA: TGTGCCAGCAGTCCGCAAAGACTTATCTACGAGCAGTACTTC
CDR3 protein: CASSPQRLIYEQYF
V gene: TRBV27
D gene: NA
clone size: NA
J gene: TRBJ2-7

CDR3 DNA: TGTGCCAGCAGTTACTCCGTGGGAGGAAACACCATATATTTT
CDR3 protein: CASSYSVGGNTIYF
V gene: TRBV6-5
D gene: NA
clone size: many
J gene: TRBJ1-3

CDR3 DNA: TGTGCCAGCAGCTTATCTAATGGGGCGCAAACTGAAGCTTTCTTT
CDR3 protein: CASSLSNGAQTEAFF
V gene: TRBV7-9
D gene: NA
clone size: few
J gene: TRBJ1-1

CDR3 DNA: TGTGCCAGCAGCCGGGCCGCCAGCGGTGAAGCTTTCTTT
CDR3 protein: CASSRAASGEAFF
V gene: TRBV11-2
D gene: NA
clone size: NA
J gene: TRBJ1-1

CDR3 DNA: TGTGCCAGCAGTTTAGAGGTCACAGCGAACACTGAAGCTTTCTTT
CDR3 protein: CASSLEVTANTEAFF
V gene: TRBV12-3/TRBV12-4
D gene: NA
clone size: NA
J gene: TRBJ1-1

CDR3 DNA: TGCGCCAGCAGCTCAACAGGGGCCCACTCTGGAAACACCATATATTTT
CDR3 protein: CASSSTGAHSGNTIYF
V gene: TRBV5-1
D gene: TRBD1
clone size: NA
J gene: TRBJ1-3

CDR3 DNA: TGTGCCAGTAGCCCCCCACGGAAGGATGGCTACACCTTC
CDR3 protein: CASSPPRKDGYTF
V gene: TRBV19
D gene: NA
clone size: many
J gene: TRBJ1-2

CDR3 DNA: TGTGCCAGCAGTTCGAGACAGAACTATGGCTACACCTTC
CDR3 protein: CASSSRQNYGYTF
V gene: TRBV28
D gene: NA
clone size: NA
J gene: TRBJ1-2

CDR3 DNA: TGTGCCAGCAAGAGGCAGGGGGCTAGTGAGCAGTACTTC
CDR3 protein: CASKRQGASEQYF
V gene: TRBV28
D gene: TRBD1
clone size: many
J gene: TRBJ2-7

CDR3 DNA: TGTGCCAGCAGACTTGACAGGGCTGGAAACACCATATATTTT
CDR3 protein: CASRLDRAGNTIYF
V gene: TRBV2
D gene: TRBD1
clone size: many
J gene: TRBJ1-3

CDR3 DNA: TGTGCCAGCAGTTTTCGAGGGACGAACACTGAAGCTTTCTTT
CDR3 protein: CASSFRGTNTEAFF
V gene: TRBV28
D gene: NA
clone size: many
J gene: TRBJ1-1

CDR3 DNA: TGTGCCAGCATCACCAACCGGGCGGGCAGCTCCTACGAGCAGTACTTC
CDR3 protein: CASITNRAGSSYEQYF
V gene: TRBV11-1
D gene: NA
clone size: NA
J gene: TRBJ2-7